Listed below are T cell receptor beta chains from one sample, sequenced in a study of blood T cell repertoires in COVID-19. Clones were sequenced by immunoSEQ multiplex PCR, and TCRdb holds only the in-frame ones, with some missing. The data contain about 220,000 clones, 70% to 90% of them singletons. Sequenced input: peripheral blood. The receptors originated from a young woman who had recovered from COVID-19. CDR3s include the opening cysteine and the closing phenylalanine or tryptophan. D genes are given only for firm matches. Expanded clones get a size class; other rows say once, few or many, or leave the size out.

V gene: TRBV5-4; D gene: .; J gene: TRBJ1-2; clone size: .; CDR3 protein: CASSLGGDYGYTF; CDR3 DNA: TGTGCCAGCAGCTTAGGGGGAGACTATGGCTACACCTTC
V gene: TRBV18; D gene: .; J gene: TRBJ2-5; clone size: .; CDR3 protein: CASSALGEGTQYF; CDR3 DNA: TGTGCCAGCTCAGCCTTAGGTGAGGGGACCCAGTACTTC
V gene: TRBV3-1/TRBV3-2; D gene: TRBD1; J gene: TRBJ2-1; clone size: .; CDR3 protein: CASSQSDRAHNEQFF; CDR3 DNA: TGTGCCAGCAGCCAATCCGACAGGGCCCACAATGAGCAGTTCTTC
V gene: TRBV12-5; D gene: .; J gene: TRBJ1-1; clone size: .; CDR3 protein: CASAKQANTEAFF; CDR3 DNA: TGTGCTAGTGCCAAGCAGGCGAACACTGAAGCTTTCTTT
V gene: TRBV5-1; D gene: TRBD1; J gene: TRBJ2-5; clone size: once; CDR3 protein: CASSPRDRGQETQYF; CDR3 DNA: TGCGCCAGCAGCCCTAGGGACAGGGGGCAAGAGACCCAGTACTTC
V gene: TRBV7-9; D gene: TRBD1; J gene: TRBJ2-1; clone size: .; CDR3 protein: CASSPRTGGWDEQFF; CDR3 DNA: TGTGCCAGCAGCCCCCGCACAGGGGGCTGGGATGAGCAGTTCTTC
V gene: TRBV9; D gene: TRBD1; J gene: TRBJ1-4; clone size: .; CDR3 protein: CASSVGDRNYEKLFF; CDR3 DNA: TGTGCCAGCAGCGTAGGGGACAGGAACTACGAAAAACTGTTTTTT
V gene: TRBV24-1; D gene: TRBD1; J gene: TRBJ2-1; clone size: .; CDR3 protein: CATSDGGRGRGYEQFF; CDR3 DNA: TGTGCCACCAGTGATGGGGGCAGGGGGCGCGGTTATGAGCAGTTCTTC
V gene: TRBV6-6; D gene: TRBD2; J gene: TRBJ2-1; clone size: .; CDR3 protein: CASTGTSGGYNEQFF; CDR3 DNA: TGTGCCAGCACCGGGACTAGCGGGGGGTACAATGAGCAGTTCTTC
V gene: TRBV5-1; D gene: .; J gene: TRBJ2-1; clone size: .; CDR3 protein: CASSLERVGDEQFF; CDR3 DNA: TGCGCCAGCAGCTTGGAAAGGGTAGGGGATGAGCAGTTCTTC
V gene: TRBV6-4; D gene: TRBD2; J gene: TRBJ2-5; clone size: .; CDR3 protein: CASSEGGGSQETQYF; CDR3 DNA: TGTGCCAGCAGTGAAGGCGGGGGGTCGCAAGAGACCCAGTACTTC
V gene: TRBV5-1; D gene: .; J gene: TRBJ2-6; clone size: .; CDR3 protein: CASSLTRAGAGANVLTF; CDR3 DNA: TGCGCCAGCAGCCTAACACGCGCAGGGGCTGGGGCCAACGTCCTGACTTTC
V gene: TRBV11-2; D gene: TRBD2; J gene: TRBJ2-3; clone size: .; CDR3 protein: CASSSRRTSGTSNTDTQYF; CDR3 DNA: TGTGCCAGCAGCTCACGAAGGACTAGCGGGACCTCAAACACAGATACGCAGTATTTT
V gene: TRBV4-2; D gene: TRBD2; J gene: TRBJ2-7; clone size: .; CDR3 protein: CASSLKIVGTSGGEANSYEQYF; CDR3 DNA: TGTGCCAGCAGCCTGAAGATCGTCGGCACTAGCGGGGGGGAGGCAAATTCCTACGAGCAGTACTTC
V gene: TRBV7-2; D gene: TRBD2; J gene: TRBJ2-7; clone size: .; CDR3 protein: CASSYRSGGAFYEQYF; CDR3 DNA: TGTGCCAGCAGCTACCGTAGCGGGGGGGCCTTCTACGAGCAGTACTTC
V gene: TRBV24-1; D gene: .; J gene: TRBJ1-5; clone size: .; CDR3 protein: CDSKQGGVFSQPQHF; CDR3 DNA: TGTGACTCCAAACAAGGAGGGGTATTTTCTCAGCCCCAGCATTTT
V gene: TRBV6-5; D gene: .; J gene: TRBJ1-5; clone size: .; CDR3 protein: CASSPLNLGNQPQHF; CDR3 DNA: TGTGCCAGCAGCCCGCTAAATTTGGGCAATCAGCCCCAGCATTTT
V gene: TRBV3-1/TRBV3-2; D gene: .; J gene: TRBJ2-5; clone size: .; CDR3 protein: CASSLQETQYF; CDR3 DNA: TGTGCCAGCAGCTTACAAGAGACCCAGTACTTC
V gene: TRBV15; D gene: TRBD1; J gene: TRBJ1-5; clone size: once; CDR3 protein: CATSDRGFSNQPQHF; CDR3 DNA: TGTGCCACCTCGGACAGGGGGTTCAGCAATCAGCCCCAGCATTTT
V gene: TRBV27; D gene: .; J gene: TRBJ2-6; clone size: .; CDR3 protein: CATGVRSGANVLTF; CDR3 DNA: TGTGCGACCGGAGTCCGCTCTGGGGCCAACGTCCTGACTTTC
V gene: TRBV3-1/TRBV3-2; D gene: .; J gene: TRBJ2-5; clone size: .; CDR3 protein: CASSPALGKQEAQYF; CDR3 DNA: TGTGCCAGCAGCCCCGCACTAGGGAAACAAGAGGCCCAGTACTTC
V gene: TRBV4-1; D gene: .; J gene: TRBJ2-7; clone size: .; CDR3 protein: CASSLQGGGSYEQYF; CDR3 DNA: TGCGCCAGCAGCCTACAGGGGGGGGGCTCCTACGAGCAGTACTTC
V gene: TRBV13; D gene: .; J gene: TRBJ1-3; clone size: .; CDR3 protein: CASSSFTGPSSGNTIYF; CDR3 DNA: TGTGCCAGCAGCTCCTTTACAGGGCCGAGCTCTGGAAACACCATATATTTT
V gene: TRBV4-2; D gene: TRBD1; J gene: TRBJ1-2; clone size: .; CDR3 protein: CASSQVRQGGGYTF; CDR3 DNA: TGTGCCAGCAGCCAAGTTCGTCAGGGGGGTGGCTACACCTTC
V gene: TRBV12-3/TRBV12-4; D gene: .; J gene: TRBJ2-2; clone size: .; CDR3 protein: CASSLSSGELFF; CDR3 DNA: TGTGCCAGCAGTTTGTCGTCCGGGGAGCTGTTTTTT
V gene: TRBV6-1; D gene: TRBD2; J gene: TRBJ2-1; clone size: .; CDR3 protein: CASSEGGTSWDEQFF; CDR3 DNA: TGTGCCAGCAGTGAAGGGGGGACTAGCTGGGATGAGCAGTTCTTC
V gene: TRBV30; D gene: TRBD1; J gene: TRBJ1-2; clone size: .; CDR3 protein: CAVGEGAINYGYTF; CDR3 DNA: TGTGCCGTCGGCGAGGGGGCGATTAACTATGGCTACACCTTC
V gene: TRBV27; D gene: TRBD2; J gene: TRBJ2-1; clone size: .; CDR3 protein: CASSPRLASEQFF; CDR3 DNA: TGTGCCAGCAGTCCCAGACTAGCAAGTGAGCAGTTCTTC
V gene: TRBV10-3; D gene: .; J gene: TRBJ2-7; clone size: .; CDR3 protein: CATSLGAEQYF; CDR3 DNA: TGTGCCACCTCTCTAGGGGCAGAGCAGTACTTC
V gene: TRBV19; D gene: .; J gene: TRBJ1-2; clone size: .; CDR3 protein: CASSIVAARRVGYGYTF; CDR3 DNA: TGTGCCAGTAGTATAGTAGCGGCGCGCAGGGTCGGATATGGCTACACCTTC
V gene: TRBV15; D gene: .; J gene: TRBJ1-3; clone size: .; CDR3 protein: CATSRDLNSGNTIYF; CDR3 DNA: TGTGCCACCAGCAGAGATTTAAACTCTGGAAACACCATATATTTT
V gene: TRBV19; D gene: TRBD1; J gene: TRBJ2-1; clone size: .; CDR3 protein: CASSIQQGAYNEQFF; CDR3 DNA: TGTGCCAGTAGTATACAACAGGGGGCTTACAATGAGCAGTTCTTC
V gene: TRBV10-3; D gene: .; J gene: TRBJ2-7; clone size: .; CDR3 protein: CAIAPEGTYEQYF; CDR3 DNA: TGTGCCATCGCGCCGGAGGGAACCTACGAGCAGTACTTC
V gene: TRBV5-1; D gene: .; J gene: TRBJ2-2; clone size: .; CDR3 protein: CASSLGHSNTGELFF; CDR3 DNA: TGCGCCAGCAGCTTGGGACATTCGAACACCGGGGAGCTGTTTTTT
V gene: TRBV29-1; D gene: TRBD1; J gene: TRBJ2-2; clone size: once; CDR3 protein: CSVVWSGTDNTGELFF; CDR3 DNA: TGCAGCGTTGTGTGGTCCGGGACAGACAACACCGGGGAGCTGTTTTTT
V gene: TRBV4-1; D gene: .; J gene: TRBJ2-1; clone size: .; CDR3 protein: CASSQKPGLPFNEQFF; CDR3 DNA: TGCGCCAGCAGCCAGAAACCGGGACTCCCGTTCAATGAGCAGTTCTTC
V gene: TRBV4-2; D gene: TRBD2; J gene: TRBJ2-7; clone size: .; CDR3 protein: CASSQGPGTSVDEQYF; CDR3 DNA: TGTGCCAGCAGCCAAGGCCCCGGGACTAGCGTCGACGAGCAGTACTTC
V gene: TRBV7-9; D gene: TRBD2; J gene: TRBJ2-1; clone size: .; CDR3 protein: CASSDDKRGTYNEQFF; CDR3 DNA: TGTGCCAGCAGCGACGACAAGCGGGGAACCTACAATGAGCAGTTCTTC
V gene: TRBV4-3; D gene: .; J gene: TRBJ1-6; clone size: .; CDR3 protein: CASSPEVEGTLHF; CDR3 DNA: TGCGCCAGCAGCCCGGAGGTGGAGGGCACCCTCCACTTT
V gene: TRBV6-2/TRBV6-3; D gene: .; J gene: TRBJ1-5; clone size: .; CDR3 protein: CASSPSDRVFHQPQHF; CDR3 DNA: TGTGCCAGCAGCCCCTCCGACAGAGTTTTCCATCAGCCCCAGCATTTT
V gene: TRBV5-4; D gene: TRBD2; J gene: TRBJ2-3; clone size: .; CDR3 protein: CASSSKIAGGRPDTQYF; CDR3 DNA: TGTGCCAGCAGCTCTAAAATAGCGGGGGGGCGGCCAGATACGCAGTATTTT
V gene: TRBV5-5; D gene: TRBD1; J gene: TRBJ1-3; clone size: .; CDR3 protein: CASSPHLQGIGSGNTIYF; CDR3 DNA: TGTGCCAGCAGTCCTCACCTACAGGGGATAGGCTCTGGAAACACCATATATTTT
V gene: TRBV11-2; D gene: .; J gene: TRBJ1-1; clone size: .; CDR3 protein: CASSLMAAMNTEAFF; CDR3 DNA: TGTGCCAGCAGCTTAATGGCAGCGATGAACACTGAAGCTTTCTTT
V gene: TRBV18; D gene: TRBD1; J gene: TRBJ1-2; clone size: .; CDR3 protein: CASSQPGQGVGRFYGYTF; CDR3 DNA: TGTGCCAGCTCACAGCCGGGACAGGGAGTAGGAAGATTCTATGGCTACACCTTC
V gene: TRBV7-2; D gene: TRBD1; J gene: TRBJ1-6; clone size: .; CDR3 protein: CASSLGQGTYNSPLHF; CDR3 DNA: TGTGCCAGCAGCCTGGGACAGGGAACCTATAATTCACCCCTCCACTTT
V gene: TRBV19; D gene: TRBD1; J gene: TRBJ2-2; clone size: .; CDR3 protein: CASSEPRRGRTGELFF; CDR3 DNA: TGTGCCAGTAGCGAACCTCGCAGGGGGCGAACCGGGGAGCTGTTTTTT
V gene: TRBV7-2; D gene: TRBD2; J gene: TRBJ2-2; clone size: .; CDR3 protein: CASSLWSGGFGNTGELFF; CDR3 DNA: TGTGCCAGCAGCTTATGGAGCGGGGGGTTCGGGAACACCGGGGAGCTGTTTTTT
V gene: TRBV19; D gene: .; J gene: TRBJ2-7; clone size: .; CDR3 protein: CASSMTASYEQYF; CDR3 DNA: TGTGCCAGTAGTATGACAGCCTCCTACGAGCAGTACTTC
V gene: TRBV6-5; D gene: TRBD1; J gene: TRBJ2-7; clone size: .; CDR3 protein: CASSWDRASYEQYF; CDR3 DNA: TGTGCCAGCAGTTGGGACAGAGCCTCCTACGAGCAGTACTTC
V gene: TRBV20-1; D gene: .; J gene: TRBJ2-5; clone size: .; CDR3 protein: CSASDHSQETQYF; CDR3 DNA: TGCAGTGCTAGTGATCACTCCCAAGAGACCCAGTACTTC
V gene: TRBV5-1; D gene: TRBD2; J gene: TRBJ2-1; clone size: .; CDR3 protein: CASSLGGGALNEQFF; CDR3 DNA: TGCGCCAGCAGCTTAGGCGGGGGGGCTCTTAATGAGCAGTTCTTC